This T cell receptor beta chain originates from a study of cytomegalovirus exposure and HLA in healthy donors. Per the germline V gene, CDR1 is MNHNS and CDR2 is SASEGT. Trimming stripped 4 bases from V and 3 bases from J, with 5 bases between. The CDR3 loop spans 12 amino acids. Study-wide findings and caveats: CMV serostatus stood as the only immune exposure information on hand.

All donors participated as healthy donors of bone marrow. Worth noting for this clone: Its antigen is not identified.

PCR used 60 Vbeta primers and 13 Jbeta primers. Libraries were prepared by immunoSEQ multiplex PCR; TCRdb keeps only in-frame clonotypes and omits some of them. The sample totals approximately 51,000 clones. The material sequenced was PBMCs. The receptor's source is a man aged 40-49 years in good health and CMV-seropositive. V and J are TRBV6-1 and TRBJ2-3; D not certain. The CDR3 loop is CASSGRTDTQYF. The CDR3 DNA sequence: TGTGCCAGCAGTGGGCGGACAGATACGCAGTATTTT.